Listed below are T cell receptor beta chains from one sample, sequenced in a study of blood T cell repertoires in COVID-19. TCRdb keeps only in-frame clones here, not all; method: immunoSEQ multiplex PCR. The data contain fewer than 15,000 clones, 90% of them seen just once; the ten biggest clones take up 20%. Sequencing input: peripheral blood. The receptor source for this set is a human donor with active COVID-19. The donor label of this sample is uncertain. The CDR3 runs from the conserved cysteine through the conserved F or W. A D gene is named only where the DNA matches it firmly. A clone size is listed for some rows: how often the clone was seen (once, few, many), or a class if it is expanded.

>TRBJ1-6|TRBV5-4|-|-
CASSSTGTYNSPLHF
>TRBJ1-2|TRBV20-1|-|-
CSALSGYGYTF
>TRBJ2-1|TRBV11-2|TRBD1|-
CASRLLRDSNEQFF
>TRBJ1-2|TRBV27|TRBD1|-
CASSPTPTGNYGYTF
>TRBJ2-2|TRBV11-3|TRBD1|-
CASSFTGTANTGELFF
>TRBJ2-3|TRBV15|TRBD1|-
CATSPRTGLTDTQYF
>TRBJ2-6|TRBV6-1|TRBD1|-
CASSVGTGRNSGANVLTF
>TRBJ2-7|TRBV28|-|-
CASSSARGLAYEQYF
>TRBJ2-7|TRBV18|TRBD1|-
CASSPLGTAYEQYF
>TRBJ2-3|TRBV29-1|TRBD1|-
CSVETDRVNFQYF
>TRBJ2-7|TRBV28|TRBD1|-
CASSEIAGTGTLLAYEQYF
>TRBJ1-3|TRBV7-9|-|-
CASSLDRQGNTIYF
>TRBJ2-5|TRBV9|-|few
CASSVVPGGETQYF
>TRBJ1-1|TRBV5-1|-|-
CASSLEGEGVNTEAFF
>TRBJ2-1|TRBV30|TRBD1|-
CAWNRGIDEQFF
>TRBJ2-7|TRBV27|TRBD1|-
CASSRKTGYGEQYF
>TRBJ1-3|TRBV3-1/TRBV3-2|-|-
CASSRLTGTGNTIYF
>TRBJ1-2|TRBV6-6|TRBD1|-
CASRDRGEGNYGYTF
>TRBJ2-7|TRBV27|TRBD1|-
CASKSMTGGYEQYF
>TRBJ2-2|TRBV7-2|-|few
CASSFRRTNTGELFF
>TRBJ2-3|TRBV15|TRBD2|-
CATSRGVTSGHQDTQYF
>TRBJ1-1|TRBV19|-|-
CASRQTGNDEAFF
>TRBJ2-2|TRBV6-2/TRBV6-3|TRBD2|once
CASSYLGPPGGTGELFF
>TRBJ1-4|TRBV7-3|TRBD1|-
CASASGTGSEKLFF
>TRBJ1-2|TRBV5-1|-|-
CASSLDGGDYGYTF
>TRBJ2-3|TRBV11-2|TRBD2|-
CASSLDAPASGLTDTQYF
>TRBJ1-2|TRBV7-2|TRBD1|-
CASSLGQGGSYGYTF
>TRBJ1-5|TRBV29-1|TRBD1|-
CSASKGQGLGQPQHF
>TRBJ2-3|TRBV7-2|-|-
CASSLTDTQYF
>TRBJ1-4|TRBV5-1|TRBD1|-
CASSMERTGGEKLFF
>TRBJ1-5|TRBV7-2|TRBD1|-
CASSQGQVNQPQHF
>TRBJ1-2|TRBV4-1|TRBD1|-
CASSQAQTGGYGYTF
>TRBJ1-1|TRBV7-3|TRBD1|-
CASSSGTGGTEAFF
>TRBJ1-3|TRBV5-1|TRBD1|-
CASSPDRGRGNTIYF
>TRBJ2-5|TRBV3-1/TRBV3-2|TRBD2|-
CASSQGTSGAQETQYF
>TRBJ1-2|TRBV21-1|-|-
CASSKEVRANYGYTF
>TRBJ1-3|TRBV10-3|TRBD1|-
CAISQTGLTSGNTIYF
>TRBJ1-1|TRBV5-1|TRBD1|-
CASSLGDRGHYIPMNTEAFF
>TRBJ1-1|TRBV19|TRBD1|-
CASSLSRGRTEAFF
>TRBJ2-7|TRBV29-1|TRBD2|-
CSVQRGSSYEQYF
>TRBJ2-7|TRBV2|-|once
CASSEPTYEQYF
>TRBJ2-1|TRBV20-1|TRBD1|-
CSARKTGLGFF
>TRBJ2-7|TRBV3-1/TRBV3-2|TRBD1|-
CASSQVPGQGVYEQYF
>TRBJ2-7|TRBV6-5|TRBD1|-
CASSNRGTYEQYF
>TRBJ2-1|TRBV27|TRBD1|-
CASSPESGTGSYNEQFF
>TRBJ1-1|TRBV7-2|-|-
CASSIQSVAFF
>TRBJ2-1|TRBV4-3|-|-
CASSQGREQFF
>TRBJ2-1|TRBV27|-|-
CASSIADSYNEQFF
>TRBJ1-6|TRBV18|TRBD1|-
CASSGTDNSPLHF
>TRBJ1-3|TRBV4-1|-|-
CASSRPGLDPSGNTIYF
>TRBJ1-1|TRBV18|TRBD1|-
CASSIGQGHTEAFF
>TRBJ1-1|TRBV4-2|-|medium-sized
CASSLTGGTEAFF
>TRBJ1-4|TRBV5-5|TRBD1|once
CASSDAWGDRAASTNEKLFF
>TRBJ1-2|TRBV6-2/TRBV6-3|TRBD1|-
CASSREGARANYGYTF
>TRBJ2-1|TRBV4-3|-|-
CASSQARTGNEQFF
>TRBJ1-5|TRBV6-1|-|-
CASSEARGGWQPQHF
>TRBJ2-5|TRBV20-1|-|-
CSSMGRETQYF
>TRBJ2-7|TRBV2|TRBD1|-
CASNRQGTEQYF
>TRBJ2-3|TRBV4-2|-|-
CASSPSVDTQYF